This entry is about one T cell receptor beta chain. What it binds is not known. Extraction and reverse transcription of RNA yielded cDNA as the sequencing template. TCRdb keeps only in-frame clones here, not all; method: immunoSEQ multiplex PCR. The sample holds just over 150,000 clones, approximately 53% seen once. These data belong to a study of CD8+ T cells in alopecia areata. General study findings and limits: Lesional scalp, especially alopecia totalis/universalis, showed higher clonality than normal scalp.

From germline, CDR1 is SGHTA and CDR2 FQGTGA. Trimming took 2 bases from V and 7 from J; bases not matched to a gene: 8. The CDR3 has 15 residues. Source: CD8+ T cells sorted from blood, taken at week 0. The source is a human donor with alopecia areata. This rearrangement joins TRBV7-3 to TRBJ2-1, with TRBD2 matching 7 bases. The CDR3 loop is CASSLGASGRNEQFF. The CDR3 nucleotides read TGTGCCAGCAGCTTAGGTGCTAGCGGCCGAAATGAGCAGTTCTTC.